The present T cell receptor (beta chain) was sequenced within a study of coeliac disease. Broader study findings: In active celiac disease, intraepithelial and lamina propria TRB and TRG repertoires were less clonal than controls.

Trimming took 3 bases from V and 5 from J; bases not matched to a gene: 10. Germline assignment: CDR1 MNHEY and CDR2 SMNVEV (reference sequence). The CDR3 covers 15 residues. This clone has just a few counts. Its antigen is not known. Sequenced by immunoSEQ multiplex PCR; TCRdb stores in-frame clones only, minus some. Among over 4,000 clones, 61% were seen once, and the ten largest hold about 9.4%. The rearrangement joins TRBV27 to TRBJ2-7, with TRBD2 identical over 7 bases. The receptor was isolated from a man between 70 and 80 years old with active celiac disease. Sequencing input: intraepithelial lymphocytes from the gut. The CDR3, as DNA: TGTGCCAGCAGTTTGTCGGCGGGGGTCGGCCACGAGCAGTACTTC. It yields the protein CASSLSAGVGHEQYF.